The following is a T cell receptor beta chain sequence with its context. The ends lost 1 base at V and 7 bases at J; junction bases unmatched: 5. The CDR3 sequence is 16 residues long. Germline CDR1 and CDR2: SGHNT and YENEEA. This sample is part of a study of blood T cell repertoires in COVID-19. Sequencing used immunoSEQ multiplex PCR; TCRdb keeps in-frame clones, though not all of them. The sample has about 430,000 clones, roughly nine tenths seen once. Cohort assignment relied on participant-reported clinical history. Symptom resolution, clearance, or two negative PCRs marked donors in Cohort 3 as recovered.

This chain connects TRBV11-3 to TRBJ2-1; 12 bases line up with TRBD1. Sequencing was carried out using PBMCs or T cells enriched from blood (not recorded which). The sequence derives from a man under 40 who had recovered from COVID-19. The CDR3 nucleotides read TGTGCCAGCAGCTTAGCGGGACAGGGGGCTAGGAATGAGCAGTTCTTC. Translating it yields CASSLAGQGARNEQFF.